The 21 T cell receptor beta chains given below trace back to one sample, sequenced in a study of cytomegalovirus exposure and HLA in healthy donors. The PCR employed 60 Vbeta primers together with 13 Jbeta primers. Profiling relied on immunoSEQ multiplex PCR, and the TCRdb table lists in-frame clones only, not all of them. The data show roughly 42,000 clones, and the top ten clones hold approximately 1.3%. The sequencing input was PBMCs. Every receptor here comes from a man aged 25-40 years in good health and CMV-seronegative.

CDR3 region: CASSLGTGGYEQYF. The DNA for the CDR3 is TGTGCCAGCAGTCTTGGGACAGGGGGGTACGAGCAGTACTTC. The rearrangement links TRBV6-5 to TRBJ2-7, with TRBD1 matching 11 bases. J lost 4 bases, V lost 5 bases, and 4 bases had no gene match. The germline V gene has CDR1 MNHEY and CDR2 SVGAGI. The CDR3 length is 14 residues.

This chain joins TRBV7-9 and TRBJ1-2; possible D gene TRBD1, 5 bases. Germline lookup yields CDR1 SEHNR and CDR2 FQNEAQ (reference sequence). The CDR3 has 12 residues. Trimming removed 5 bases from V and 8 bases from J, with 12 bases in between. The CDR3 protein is CASSMDMWGYTF. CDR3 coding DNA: TGTGCCAGCAGCATGGACATGTGGGGCTACACCTTC.

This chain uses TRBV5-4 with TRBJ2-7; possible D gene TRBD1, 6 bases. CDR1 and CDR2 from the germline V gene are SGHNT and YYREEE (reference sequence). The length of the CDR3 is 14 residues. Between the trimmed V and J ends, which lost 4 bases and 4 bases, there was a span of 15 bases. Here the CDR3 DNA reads TGTGCCAGCAGCATAGGACAGAGAGATTACGAGCAGTACTTC. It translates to CASSIGQRDYEQYF. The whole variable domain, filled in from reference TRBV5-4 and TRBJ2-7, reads ETGVTQSPTHLIKTRGQQVTLRCSSQSGHNTVSWYQQALGQGPQFIFQYYREEENGRGNFPPRFSGLQFPNYSSELNVNALELDDSALYLCASSIGQRDYEQYFGPGTRLTVT.

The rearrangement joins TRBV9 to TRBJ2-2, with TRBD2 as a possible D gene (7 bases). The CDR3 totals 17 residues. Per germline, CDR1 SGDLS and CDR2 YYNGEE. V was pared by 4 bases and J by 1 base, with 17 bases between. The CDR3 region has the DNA TGTGCCAGCAGCCCGACGGGGGGCGGATGGAACACCGGGGAGCTGTTTTTT. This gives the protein CASSPTGGGWNTGELFF. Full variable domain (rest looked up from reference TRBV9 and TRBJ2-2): DSGVTQTPKHLITATGQRVTLRCSPRSGDLSVYWYQQSLDQGLQFLIQYYNGEERAKGNILERFSAQQFPDLHSELNLSSLELGDSALYFCASSPTGGGWNTGELFFGEGSRLTVL.

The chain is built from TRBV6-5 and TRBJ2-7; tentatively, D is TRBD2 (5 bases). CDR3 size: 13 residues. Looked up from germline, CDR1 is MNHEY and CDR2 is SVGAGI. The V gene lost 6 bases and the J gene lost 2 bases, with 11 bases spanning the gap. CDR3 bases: TGTGCCAGCAGGGAGGCAACCACCTACGAGCAGTACTTC. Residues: CASREATTYEQYF.

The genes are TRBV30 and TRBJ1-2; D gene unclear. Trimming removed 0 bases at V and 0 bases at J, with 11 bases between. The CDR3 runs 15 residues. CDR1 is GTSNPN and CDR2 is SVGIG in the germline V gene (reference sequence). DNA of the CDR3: TGTGCCTGGAGTGTTCCCCCAATTGCTAACTATGGCTACACCTTC. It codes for CAWSVPPIANYGYTF.

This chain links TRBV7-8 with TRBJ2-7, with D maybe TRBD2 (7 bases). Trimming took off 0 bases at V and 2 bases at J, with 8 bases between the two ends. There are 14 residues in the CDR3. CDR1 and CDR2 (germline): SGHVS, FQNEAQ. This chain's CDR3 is CASSLAGGAYEQYF. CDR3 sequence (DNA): TGTGCCAGCAGCTTAGCAGGGGGGGCCTACGAGCAGTACTTC.

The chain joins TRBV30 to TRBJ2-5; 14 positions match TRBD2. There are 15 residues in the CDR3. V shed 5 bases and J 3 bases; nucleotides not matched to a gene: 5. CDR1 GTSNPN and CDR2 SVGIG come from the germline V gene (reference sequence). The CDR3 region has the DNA TGTGCCTGGGGACCGGGACTAGCGGGAGAAGAGACCCAGTACTTC. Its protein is CAWGPGLAGEETQYF.

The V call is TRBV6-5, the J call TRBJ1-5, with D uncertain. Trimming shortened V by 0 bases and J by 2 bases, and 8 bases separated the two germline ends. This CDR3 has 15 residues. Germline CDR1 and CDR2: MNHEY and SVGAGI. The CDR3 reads CASSYSGAGNQPQHF. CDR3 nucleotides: TGTGCCAGCAGTTACTCCGGAGCGGGCAATCAGCCCCAGCATTTT.

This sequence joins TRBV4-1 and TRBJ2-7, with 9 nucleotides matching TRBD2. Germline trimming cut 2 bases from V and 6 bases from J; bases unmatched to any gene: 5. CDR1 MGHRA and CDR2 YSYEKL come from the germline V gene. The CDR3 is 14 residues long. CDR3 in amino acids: CASSQRVAGVEQYF. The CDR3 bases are TGCGCCAGCAGCCAACGGGTAGCGGGGGTCGAGCAGTACTTC.

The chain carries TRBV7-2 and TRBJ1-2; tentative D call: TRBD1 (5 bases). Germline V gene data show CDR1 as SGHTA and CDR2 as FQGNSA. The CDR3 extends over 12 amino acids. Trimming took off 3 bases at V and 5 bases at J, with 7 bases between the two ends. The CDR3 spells CASSFRGYGYTF. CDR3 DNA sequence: TGTGCCAGCAGCTTTAGGGGATATGGCTACACCTTC. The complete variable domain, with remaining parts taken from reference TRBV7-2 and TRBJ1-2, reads GAGVSQSPSNKVTEKGKDVELRCDPISGHTALYWYRQSLGQGLEFLIYFQGNSAPDKSGLPSDRFSAERTGGSVSTLTIQRTQQEDSAVYLCASSFRGYGYTFGSGTRLTVV.

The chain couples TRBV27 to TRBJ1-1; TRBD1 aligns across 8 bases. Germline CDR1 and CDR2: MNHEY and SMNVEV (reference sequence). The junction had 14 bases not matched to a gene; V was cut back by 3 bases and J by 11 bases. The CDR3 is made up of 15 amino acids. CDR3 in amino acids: CASSFQGQGSNLAFF. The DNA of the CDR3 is TGTGCCAGCAGTTTCCAAGGACAGGGCTCGAACCTGGCTTTCTTT.

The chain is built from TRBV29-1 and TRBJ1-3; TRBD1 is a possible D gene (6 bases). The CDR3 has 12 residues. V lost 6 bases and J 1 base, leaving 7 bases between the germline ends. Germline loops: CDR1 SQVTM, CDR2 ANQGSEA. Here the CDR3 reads CSVQGSGNTIYF. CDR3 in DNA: TGCAGCGTGCAGGGGTCTGGAAACACCATATATTTT.

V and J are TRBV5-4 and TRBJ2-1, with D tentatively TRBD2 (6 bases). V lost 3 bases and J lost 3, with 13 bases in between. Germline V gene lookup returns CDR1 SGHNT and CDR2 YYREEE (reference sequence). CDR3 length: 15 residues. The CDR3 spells CASSSGLDYYNEQFF. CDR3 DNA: TGTGCCAGCAGCTCGGGACTGGACTACTACAATGAGCAGTTCTTC. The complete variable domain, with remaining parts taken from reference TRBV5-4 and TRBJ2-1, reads ETGVTQSPTHLIKTRGQQVTLRCSSQSGHNTVSWYQQALGQGPQFIFQYYREEENGRGNFPPRFSGLQFPNYSSELNVNALELDDSALYLCASSSGLDYYNEQFFGPGTRLTVL.

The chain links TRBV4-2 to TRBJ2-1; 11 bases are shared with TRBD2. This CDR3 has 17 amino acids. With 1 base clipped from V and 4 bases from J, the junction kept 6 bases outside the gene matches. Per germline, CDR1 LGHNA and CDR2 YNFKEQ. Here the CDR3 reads CASSQATTSGSYNEQFF. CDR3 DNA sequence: TGTGCCAGCAGCCAAGCAACTACTAGCGGGAGTTACAATGAGCAGTTCTTC.

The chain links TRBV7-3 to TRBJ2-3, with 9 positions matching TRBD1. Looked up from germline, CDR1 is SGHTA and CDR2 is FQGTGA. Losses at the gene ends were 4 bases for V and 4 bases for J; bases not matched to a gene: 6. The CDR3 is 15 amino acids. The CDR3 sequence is CASSSTGGAADTQYF. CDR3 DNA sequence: TGTGCCAGCAGCTCGACAGGGGGAGCGGCAGATACGCAGTATTTT.

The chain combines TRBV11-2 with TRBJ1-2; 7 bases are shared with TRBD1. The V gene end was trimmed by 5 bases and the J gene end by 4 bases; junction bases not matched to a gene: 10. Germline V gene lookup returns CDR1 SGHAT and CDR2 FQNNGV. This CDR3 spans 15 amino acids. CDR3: CASSGLRGRTYGYTF. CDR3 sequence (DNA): TGTGCCAGCAGCGGTCTTAGGGGGCGCACCTATGGCTACACCTTC.

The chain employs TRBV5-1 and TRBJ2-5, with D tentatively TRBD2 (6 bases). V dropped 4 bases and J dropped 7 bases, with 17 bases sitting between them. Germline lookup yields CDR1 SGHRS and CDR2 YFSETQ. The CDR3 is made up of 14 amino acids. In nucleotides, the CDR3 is TGCGCCAGCAGCCTCGGGACTTCTCAGGGGACCCAGTACTTC. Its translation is CASSLGTSQGTQYF.

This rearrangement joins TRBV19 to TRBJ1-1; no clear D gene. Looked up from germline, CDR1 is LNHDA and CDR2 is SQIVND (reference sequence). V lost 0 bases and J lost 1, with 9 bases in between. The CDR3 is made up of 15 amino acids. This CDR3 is CASSIDRIKNTEAFF. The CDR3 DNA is TGTGCCAGTAGTATAGACAGGATCAAGAACACTGAAGCTTTCTTT.

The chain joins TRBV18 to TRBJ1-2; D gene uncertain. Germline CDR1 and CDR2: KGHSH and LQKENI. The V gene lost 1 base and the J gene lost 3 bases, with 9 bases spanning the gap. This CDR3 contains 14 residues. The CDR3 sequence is CASSPRNGDYGYTF. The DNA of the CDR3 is TGTGCCAGCTCACCACGGAACGGGGACTATGGCTACACCTTC.

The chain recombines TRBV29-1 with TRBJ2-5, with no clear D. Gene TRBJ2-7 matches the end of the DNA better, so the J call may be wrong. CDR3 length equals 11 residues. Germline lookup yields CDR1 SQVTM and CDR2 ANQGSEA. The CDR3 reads CSVEFLYEQYF. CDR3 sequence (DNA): TGCAGCGTTGAGTTCCTGTACGAGCAGTACTTC.